This TCR beta chain was documented in a study of T-cell memory formation after mild COVID-19. Study-wide background: Clusters were largely donor specific. Findings of the study overall: Several responding clones turned up in pre-infection memory, indicating that cross-reactive memory may have taken part. CD4+ clones that contracted lay mainly in CM and EM; CD8+ ones lay in EMRA.

5'RACE with constant-segment primers yielded barcoded, UMI-tagged TCR alpha and TCR beta cDNA libraries. TCRdb re-analysed the 5' RACE reads in MiXCR, keeping a single row per CDR3 protein. The data show approximately 170,000 distinct CDR3 sequences, with 13% seen just once and approximately 3.3% held by the top ten. The V and J ends lost 6 bases and 8 bases respectively, with 8 bases between them. CDR3 length equals 11 residues. Note on this clonotype: The antigen is not known.

Sequences were obtained from PBMCs or a T cell subset sorted from them (not recorded which). The TCR originated in a man aged 18 to 29 who had mild COVID-19 (a few samples of this study predate the infection). Cell type and time point are not known. The chain employs TRBV12-3 or TRBV12-4 and TRBJ2-1; D unresolved. CDR3 residues: CASRSRDEQFF. The CDR3 DNA is TGTGCCAGCAGGTCCCGTGATGAGCAGTTCTTC.